Shown below are 5 T cell receptor beta chains from a single sample sequenced in a study of T-cell memory formation after mild COVID-19. TCRdb fed the 5' RACE reads into MiXCR, producing one record per CDR3 protein. The sample comprises roughly 150,000 distinct CDR3 sequences, around 27% of which are singletons, and approximately 24% rests with the top ten. Material: PBMCs or a T cell subset sorted from them (not recorded which). The receptor source for this set is an adult woman who had mild COVID-19 (a few samples of this study predate the infection). Cell type and time point are not known.

This chain links TRBV5-1 with TRBJ2-2; D remains unclear. This CDR3 contains 15 residues. Trimming shortened V by 0 bases and J by 5 bases, and 11 bases separated the two germline ends. Germline assignment: CDR1 SGHRS and CDR2 YFSETQ. The CDR3 loop reads CASSLGPDGTGELFF. The CDR3 DNA is TGCGCCAGCAGCTTGGGACCCGATGGGACCGGGGAGCTGTTTTTT.

The chain joins TRBV3-1 to TRBJ1-5; a weak D match, TRBD1 (5 bases). V lost 4 bases, J lost 4 bases, and 8 bases lay in between. This CDR3 spans 13 amino acids. Germline CDR1 and CDR2: LGHDT and YNNKEL (reference sequence). CDR3 protein: CASSRDPNQPQHF. For the CDR3, the DNA is TGTGCCAGCAGCCGGGACCCTAATCAGCCCCAGCATTTT.

The genes are TRBV29-1 and TRBJ2-1; 11 bases map to TRBD2. The trim removed 3 bases at V and 0 bases at J, leaving 10 bases unmatched. The CDR3 sequence is 18 residues long. Germline V gene lookup returns CDR1 SQVTM and CDR2 ANQGSEA. The CDR3 here is CSVDSGTSGSISYNEQFF. The CDR3 region has the DNA TGCAGCGTTGACAGCGGTACTAGCGGGAGTATCTCCTACAATGAGCAGTTCTTC.

The chain joins TRBV24-1 to TRBJ1-1, with D possibly matching TRBD1 (5 bases). There are 11 residues in the CDR3. V lost 3 bases and J lost 11, with 9 bases in between. Looked up from germline, CDR1 is KGHDR and CDR2 is SFDVKD. The CDR3 DNA follows: TGTGCCACCAGTGATGGACACGGCGCTTTCTTT. As protein: CATSDGHGAFF.

The J gene is TRBJ2-7, the V gene TRBV9; 9 positions match TRBD2. Per the germline V gene, CDR1 is SGDLS and CDR2 is YYNGEE. V lost 0 bases and J lost 3; bases outside the gene matches: 4. This CDR3 comprises 15 residues. DNA of the CDR3: TGTGCCAGCAGCGTAGGCGAGACTAGCGGCTACGAGCAGTACTTC. It specifies CASSVGETSGYEQYF.